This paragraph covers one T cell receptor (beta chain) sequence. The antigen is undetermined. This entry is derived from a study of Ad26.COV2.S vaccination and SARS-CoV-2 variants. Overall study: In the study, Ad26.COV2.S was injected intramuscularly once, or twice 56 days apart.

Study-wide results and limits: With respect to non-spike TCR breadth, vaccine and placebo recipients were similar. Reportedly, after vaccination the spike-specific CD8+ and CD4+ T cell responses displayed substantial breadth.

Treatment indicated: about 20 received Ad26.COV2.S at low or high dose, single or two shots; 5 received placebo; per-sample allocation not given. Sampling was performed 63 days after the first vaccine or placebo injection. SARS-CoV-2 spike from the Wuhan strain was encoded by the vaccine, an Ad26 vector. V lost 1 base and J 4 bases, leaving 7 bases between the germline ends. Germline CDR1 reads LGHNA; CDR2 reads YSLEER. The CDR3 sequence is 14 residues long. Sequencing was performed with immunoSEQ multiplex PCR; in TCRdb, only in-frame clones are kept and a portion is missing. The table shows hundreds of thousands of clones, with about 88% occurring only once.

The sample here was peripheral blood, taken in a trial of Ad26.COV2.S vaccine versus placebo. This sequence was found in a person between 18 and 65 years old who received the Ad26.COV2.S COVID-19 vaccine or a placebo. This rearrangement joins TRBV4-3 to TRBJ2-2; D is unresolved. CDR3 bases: TGCGCCAGCAGCCAAGGTCAAACCACCGGGGAGCTGTTTTTT. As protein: CASSQGQTTGELFF.